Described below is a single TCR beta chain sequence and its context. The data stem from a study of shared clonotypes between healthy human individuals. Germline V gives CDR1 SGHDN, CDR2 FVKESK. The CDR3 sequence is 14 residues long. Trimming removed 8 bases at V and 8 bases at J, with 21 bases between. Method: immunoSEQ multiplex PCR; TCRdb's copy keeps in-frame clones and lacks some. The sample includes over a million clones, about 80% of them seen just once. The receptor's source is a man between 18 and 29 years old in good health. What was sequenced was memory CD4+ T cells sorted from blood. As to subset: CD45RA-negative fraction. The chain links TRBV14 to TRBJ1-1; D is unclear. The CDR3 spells CASERRTGWSEAFF. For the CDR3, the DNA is TGTGCCAGCGAGCGACGAACGGGTTGGTCCGAAGCTTTCTTT. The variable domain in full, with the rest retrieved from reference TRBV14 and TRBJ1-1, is EAGVTQFPSHSVIEKGQTVTLRCDPISGHDNLYWYRRVMGKEIKFLLHFVKESKQDESGMPNNRFLAERTGGTYSTLKVQPAELEDSGVYFCASERRTGWSEAFFGQGTRLTVV.